The T cell receptor (beta chain) described here comes from a study of blood T cell repertoires in COVID-19. Across the study: Both acute and convalescent COVID-19 samples were obtained from the United States, Italy and Spain.

Enrolled through a virtual design, the participants were between roughly 18 and 95 years of age and came from about two dozen US areas. What the recovered Cohort 3 donors had was two negative PCRs, clearance, or symptom resolution. Produced via immunoSEQ multiplex PCR; TCRdb's table is partial and in-frame only. The sample records about 340,000 clones, approximately 92% being singletons. This CDR3 is built from 16 residues. Germline CDR1 and CDR2: KGHDR and SFDVKD. V shed 2 bases and J 3 bases; nucleotides not matched to a gene: 5. The specimen sequenced was PBMCs or T cells enriched from blood (not recorded which). This chain links TRBV24-1 with TRBJ2-1; 8 nucleotides agree with TRBD2. The origin of this receptor is a woman in her 30s who had recovered from COVID-19. The CDR3 loop reads CATSDSSGRDYNEQFF. CDR3 nucleotides: TGTGCCACCAGTGATTCCAGCGGGAGAGACTACAATGAGCAGTTCTTC.